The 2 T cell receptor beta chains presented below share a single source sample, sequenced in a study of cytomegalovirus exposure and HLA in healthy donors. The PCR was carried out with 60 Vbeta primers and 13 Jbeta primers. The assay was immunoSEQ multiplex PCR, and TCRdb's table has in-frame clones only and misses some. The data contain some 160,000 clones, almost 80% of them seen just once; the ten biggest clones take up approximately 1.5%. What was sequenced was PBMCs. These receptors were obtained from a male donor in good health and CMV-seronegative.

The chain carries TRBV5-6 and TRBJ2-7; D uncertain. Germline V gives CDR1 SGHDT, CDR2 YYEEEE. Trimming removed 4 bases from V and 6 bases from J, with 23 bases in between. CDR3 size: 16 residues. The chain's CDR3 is CASSQRPSTHSSEQYF. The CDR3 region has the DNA TGTGCCAGCAGCCAACGGCCCTCCACTCACTCTAGCGAGCAGTACTTC.

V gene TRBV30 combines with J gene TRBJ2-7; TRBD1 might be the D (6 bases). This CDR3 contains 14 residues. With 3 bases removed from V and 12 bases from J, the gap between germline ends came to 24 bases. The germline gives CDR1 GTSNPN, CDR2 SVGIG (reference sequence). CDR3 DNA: TGTGCCTGGAGCCTTACCCAGACAGGAATTAATAGGTACTTC. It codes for CAWSLTQTGINRYF. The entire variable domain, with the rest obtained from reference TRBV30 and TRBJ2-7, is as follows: SQTIHQWPATLVQPVGSPLSLECTVEGTSNPNLYWYRQAAGRGLQLLFYSVGIGQISSEVPQNLSASRPQDRQFILSSKKLLLSDSGFYLCAWSLTQTGINRYFGPGTRLTVT.